This T cell receptor beta chain was recovered during a study of OX40 agonist ivuxolimab in advanced cancers. Study context: With ivuxolimab, an agonistic anti-OX40 (CD134) antibody, patients were treated.

Generated by immunoSEQ multiplex PCR, the TCRdb table keeps only in-frame clones and is missing some. There are over 60,000 clones in the sample; around 91% occur only once, and approximately 0.94% lies in the top ten. This clone showed up just once. Its antigen remains unknown. V dropped 0 bases and J dropped 5 bases, with 7 bases sitting between them. The V gene's germline CDR1 is SGDLS and CDR2 YYNGEE. CDR3 length equals 13 residues. Whole-study findings and limits: CD4+ and CD8+ blood T cells expanded clonally by week 6 at 0.1 to 3.0 mg/kg. Antigen specificity remained undetermined for the expanded peripheral T cells.

At cycle 4 day 1, cycle 7 day 1, and baseline, blood was sampled. The sequence was obtained from an adult with an advanced solid tumor such as melanoma, head and neck, liver or kidney cancer. The V and J genes are TRBV9 and TRBJ2-3; D is unresolved. The material was CD4+ or CD8+ T cells sorted from blood, obtained in a trial of the OX40 agonist ivuxolimab. Here the CDR3 reads CASSVAEKDTQYF. Written as DNA, the CDR3 is TGTGCCAGCAGCGTAGCAGAAAAAGATACGCAGTATTTT.